Sequencing of this TCR beta chain was carried out in a study of early T cells in non-severe SARS-CoV-2 infection. Trimming left V 6 bases short and J 0 bases short, with 8 bases between. The CDR3 is made up of 13 amino acids. Germline CDR1 MDHEN, CDR2 SYDVKM. This clonotype was detected a few times. Antigen unknown. Broader study findings: The matching step, a VDJdb search, favored anti-spike CD8 responses and missed private and CD4 specificities.

The TCR library protocol attached unique molecular identifiers to the individual cDNA molecules. One entry per CDR3 protein results from TCRdb running MiXCR on the 5' RACE reads. The sample has approximately 79,000 distinct CDR3 sequences, over 10% seen once; the top ten hold 6%. Specimen: whole blood. This TCR derives from an adult who was a healthcare worker with PCR-confirmed SARS-CoV-2 infection or an uninfected control (not recorded which). The chain recombines TRBV28 with TRBJ2-5; unclear D gene. DNA of the CDR3: TGTGCCAGCAGCCTCTCTTACCAAGAGACCCAGTACTTC. Amino acid sequence: CASSLSYQETQYF.